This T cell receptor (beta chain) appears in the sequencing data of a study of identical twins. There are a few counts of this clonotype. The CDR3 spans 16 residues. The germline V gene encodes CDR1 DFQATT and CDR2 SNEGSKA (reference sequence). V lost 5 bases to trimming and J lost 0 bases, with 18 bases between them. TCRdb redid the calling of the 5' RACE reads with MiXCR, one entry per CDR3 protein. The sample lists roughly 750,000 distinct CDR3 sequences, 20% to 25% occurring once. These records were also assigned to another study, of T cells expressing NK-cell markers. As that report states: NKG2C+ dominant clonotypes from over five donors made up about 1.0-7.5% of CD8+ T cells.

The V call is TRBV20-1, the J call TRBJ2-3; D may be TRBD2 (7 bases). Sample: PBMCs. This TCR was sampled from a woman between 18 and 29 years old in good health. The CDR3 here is CSAPGRRGASTDTQYF. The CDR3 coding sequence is TGCAGTGCTCCCGGACGCCGGGGGGCTAGCACAGATACGCAGTATTTT.